A single sample gave rise to the 20 T cell receptor beta chains below, sequenced in a study of shared clonotypes between healthy human individuals. Selected positively for CCR7 and CD45RO-negative, naive CD8 cells excluded terminally differentiated effector memory CD45RA+ cells. Method: immunoSEQ multiplex PCR; TCRdb's copy keeps in-frame clones and lacks some. The data hold 800,000 to 950,000 clones, with around 96% observed a single time. Sequencing input: naive CD8+ T cells sorted from blood. These receptor sequences come from a man between 25 and 39 years old in good health.

The gene calls are TRBV9 and TRBJ1-2; 8 bases agree with TRBD1. The length of the CDR3 is 16 residues. V gave up 0 bases and J gave up 1 base; unmatched junction bases: 5. Germline CDR1 SGDLS, CDR2 YYNGEE. The CDR3 loop is CASSVGTGYVNYGYTF. The CDR3 DNA follows: TGTGCCAGCAGCGTAGGGACAGGGTATGTTAACTATGGCTACACCTTC.

The chain has TRBV9 and TRBJ2-1, with 11 bases matching TRBD2. The CDR3 consists of 16 residues. Per germline, CDR1 SGDLS and CDR2 YYNGEE. With 3 bases clipped from V and 4 bases from J, the junction kept 6 bases outside the gene matches. CDR3 residues: CASSAEGLAGYNEQFF. CDR3 nucleotides: TGTGCCAGCAGCGCAGAAGGACTAGCGGGTTACAATGAGCAGTTCTTC. Together with reference TRBV9 and TRBJ2-1, the CDR3 gives the full variable domain: DSGVTQTPKHLITATGQRVTLRCSPRSGDLSVYWYQQSLDQGLQFLIQYYNGEERAKGNILERFSAQQFPDLHSELNLSSLELGDSALYFCASSAEGLAGYNEQFFGPGTRLTVL.

V and J are TRBV21-1 and TRBJ2-6; the table gives TRBD1 as D, unverified against the DNA. TRBV21-1 is a pseudogene. The CDR3 runs 17 residues. CDR3 sequence reads: CASTSGNRSSGANVLTF. The CDR3 nucleotides read TGTGCCAGCACTTCAGGGAACAGGTCCTCTGGGGCCAACGTCCTGACTTTC.

This chain connects TRBV27 to TRBJ2-3, with D possibly TRBD2 on 5 matching bases. CDR3 length: 14 residues. Deletions cut 5 bases from V and 5 bases from J, with 14 bases between. CDR1 MNHEY and CDR2 SMNVEV come from the germline V gene (reference sequence). The CDR3 nucleotides read TGTGCCAGCAGTGCCGGACGCCGGGGAGATACGCAGTATTTT. Protein: CASSAGRRGDTQYF.

The chain joins TRBV6-7 to TRBJ2-3, with D uncertain. TRBV6-7 falls under the ORF class, with uncertain function. CDR3 length: 15 residues. V lost 5 bases and J 2 bases, leaving 14 bases between the germline ends. The CDR3 protein is CASSPRGWPTDTQYF. DNA for the CDR3: TGTGCCAGCAGTCCTCGTGGGTGGCCCACAGATACGCAGTATTTT.

This chain connects TRBV20-1 to TRBJ1-1, with D unclear. The CDR3 runs 9 residues. Trimming took off 3 bases at V and 6 bases at J, with 2 bases between the two ends. The germline gives CDR1 DFQATT, CDR2 SNEGSKA (reference sequence). The DNA for the CDR3 is TGCAGTGCTAGGCCTGAAGCTTTCTTT. Amino acid sequence: CSARPEAFF.

V and J are TRBV19 and TRBJ2-1, with 8 bases identical to TRBD2. The V gene end was trimmed by 3 bases and the J gene end by 4 bases; junction bases not matched to a gene: 5. CDR1 and CDR2 (germline): LNHDA, SQIVND (reference sequence). The CDR3 is 15 residues long. For the CDR3, the DNA is TGTGCCAGTAGTATGGGACTAGGAGATTACAATGAGCAGTTCTTC. It encodes CASSMGLGDYNEQFF.

V and J are TRBV5-6 and TRBJ2-1, with D perhaps being TRBD1 or TRBD2 (5 bases each). CDR3 length equals 16 residues. The germline gives CDR1 SGHDT, CDR2 YYEEEE. V lost 2 bases and J lost 8, with 20 bases in between. CDR3 nucleotide sequence: TGTGCCAGCAGCTTCGTCGGGACGAACCCCTCCGATGAGCAGTTCTTC. Its protein product is CASSFVGTNPSDEQFF.

The chain carries TRBV2 and TRBJ1-1; TRBD1 might be the D (5 bases). The CDR3 spans 14 residues. V lost 6 bases, J lost 2 bases, and 13 bases lay in between. From germline, CDR1 is SNHLY and CDR2 FYNNEI. The DNA for the CDR3 is TGTGCCAGCAGCCCCCCGGGGGTTAACACTGAAGCTTTCTTT. It specifies CASSPPGVNTEAFF. The full variable domain, rest sourced from reference TRBV2 and TRBJ1-1, is EPEVTQTPSHQVTQMGQEVILRCVPISNHLYFYWYRQILGQKVEFLVSFYNNEISEKSEIFDDQFSVERPDGSNFTLKIRSTKLEDSAMYFCASSPPGVNTEAFFGQGTRLTVV.

The chain couples TRBV28 to TRBJ1-5; D is possibly TRBD1 (5 bases). Germline V CDR1 and CDR2: MDHEN, SYDVKM. The CDR3 spans 13 residues. V was pared by 2 bases and J by 4 bases, with 6 bases between. The DNA for the CDR3 is TGTGCCAGCAGTTTAGCAGGGAATCAGCCCCAGCATTTT. It yields the protein CASSLAGNQPQHF.

This chain joins TRBV11-2 and TRBJ1-5; no clear D. Germline values: CDR1 SGHAT, CDR2 FQNNGV. The CDR3 has 15 amino acids. V was shortened by 3 bases and J by 0 bases, with 9 bases between the two germline ends. The CDR3 DNA reads as TGTGCCAGCAGCTTCGATCATTATAGCAATCAGCCCCAGCATTTT. As protein: CASSFDHYSNQPQHF. The entire variable domain, with the rest obtained from reference TRBV11-2 and TRBJ1-5, is as follows: EAGVAQSPRYKIIEKRQSVAFWCNPISGHATLYWYQQILGQGPKLLIQFQNNGVVDDSQLPKDRFSAERLKGVDSTLKIQPAKLEDSAVYLCASSFDHYSNQPQHFGDGTRLSIL.

The CDR3 bases are TGCAGCGTTGCCAATAGCTACGAGCAGTACTTC. This translates into CSVANSYEQYF. The rearrangement uses TRBV29-1 and TRBJ2-7; D ambiguous. The CDR3 is made up of 11 amino acids. Trimming took 4 bases from V and 3 from J, leaving 7 bases between them. Germline CDR1 reads SQVTM; CDR2 reads ANQGSEA.

This clone is a singleton in its sample. This chain links TRBV7-2 with TRBJ2-3; D possibly corresponds to TRBD1 (5 bases). The CDR3 length is 17 residues. Trimming removed 6 bases from V and 0 bases from J, with 19 bases in between. From germline, CDR1 is SGHTA and CDR2 FQGNSA. In nucleotides, the CDR3 is TGTGCCAGCAGTCCCCATCAGGACACCACTAGCACAGATACGCAGTATTTT. This gives the protein CASSPHQDTTSTDTQYF.

V is TRBV27 and J is TRBJ2-3; no definite D call. V lost 6 bases, J lost 3 bases, and 7 bases lay in between. This CDR3 is 12 amino acids long. CDR1 and CDR2 (germline): MNHEY, SMNVEV (reference sequence). CDR3 bases: TGTGCCAGCAGCCGTATTACAGATACGCAGTATTTT. It codes for CASSRITDTQYF.

The CDR3 DNA reads TGTGCCAGCAGGAGGACAGGGGCCGGAGTCTTCTACAATGAGCAGTTCTTC. It is translated as CASRRTGAGVFYNEQFF. The chain uses TRBV5-6 and TRBJ2-1, with 9 positions matching TRBD1. This CDR3 contains 17 residues. Losses at the gene ends were 5 bases for V and 3 bases for J; bases not matched to a gene: 12. The germline V gene encodes CDR1 SGHDT and CDR2 YYEEEE.

The V gene is TRBV28, the J gene TRBJ1-5; perhaps TRBD1 as D (5 bases). V gave up 4 bases and J gave up 4 bases, with 11 bases separating them. The CDR3 covers 14 residues. Germline CDR1 is MDHEN and CDR2 is SYDVKM. CDR3 protein: CASSYAGRNQPQHF. CDR3 DNA: TGTGCCAGCAGTTACGCAGGGCGGAATCAGCCCCAGCATTTT. Based on the CDR3 plus reference TRBV28 and TRBJ1-5, the full variable domain is DVKVTQSSRYLVKRTGEKVFLECVQDMDHENMFWYRQDPGLGLRLIYFSYDVKMKEKGDIPEGYSVSREKKERFSLILESASTNQTSMYLCASSYAGRNQPQHFGDGTRLSIL.

The rearrangement joins TRBV11-2 to TRBJ2-2; unclear D gene. CDR1 and CDR2 from the germline V gene are SGHAT and FQNNGV. This CDR3 is 12 amino acids long. V lost 4 bases to trimming and J lost 3 bases, with 3 bases between them. The CDR3 DNA is TGTGCCAGCAGCTCGTACACCGGGGAGCTGTTTTTT. Translating gives CASSSYTGELFF.

This sequence joins TRBV10-3 and TRBJ2-1, with unresolved D. From germline, CDR1 is ENHRY and CDR2 SYGVKD. Trimming pared 2 bases from V and 0 bases from J, leaving 8 bases between. The CDR3 loop spans 15 amino acids. The CDR3 DNA is TGTGCCATCAGTGAGGGATCGGCCTCCTACAATGAGCAGTTCTTC. This encodes CAISEGSASYNEQFF.

As concerns this clone: Other nucleotide sequences in the sample specify the same CDR3. V and J are TRBV6-5 and TRBJ2-7, with 10 bases aligning to TRBD1. This CDR3 is 13 amino acids long. Trimming cost V 3 bases and J 7 bases; bases outside gene matches: 3. Germline CDR1 reads MNHEY; CDR2 reads SVGAGI. For the CDR3, the DNA is TGTGCCAGCAGTTATGGGACAGGGGATGAGCAGTACTTC. It specifies CASSYGTGDEQYF.

The genes are TRBV27 and TRBJ1-2; D uncertain. From germline, CDR1 is MNHEY and CDR2 SMNVEV (reference sequence). V lost 0 bases to trimming and J lost 4 bases, with 9 bases between them. This CDR3 comprises 14 residues. The CDR3, as DNA: TGTGCCAGCAGTTTATCGGGGAGCCTCTATGGCTACACCTTC. The encoded protein is CASSLSGSLYGYTF.